This T cell receptor beta chain was captured by sequencing in a study of T cell changes during pregnancy in multiple sclerosis. V trimming: 2 bases; J trimming: 8 bases; junction bases outside the gene matches: 11. Germline lookup yields CDR1 LGHNA and CDR2 YSLEER. The CDR3 sequence is 16 residues long. Sequencing was performed with immunoSEQ multiplex PCR; in TCRdb, only in-frame clones are kept and a portion is missing. The sample yields 60,000 to 75,000 clones, 92% seen once. The gene calls are TRBV4-3 and TRBJ2-1, with TRBD2 identical over 8 bases. The receptor comes from a female donor in good health, enrolled as a control in a pregnancy study. Material: peripheral blood, obtained in the second trimester of pregnancy. Here the CDR3 DNA reads TGCGCCAGCAGCCAAACTCTGGCGGGAGGTAACGATGAGCAGTTCTTC. This encodes CASSQTLAGGNDEQFF.